This T cell receptor beta chain was sequenced for a study of tumor and adjacent non-tumor tissue in lung cancer (dated by TCRdb to 2016 to 2018). Notes on the research overall: Patients with adenocarcinoma (around eleven), squamous cell carcinoma (2) and small cell lung cancer (1) were included in the cohort. Ages among the 15 or so patients ranged from about 31 to 85 years, there were some 10 men and 5 women, and disease was at TNM stage I to III. Sequencing produced about 130,000,000 productive TCRbeta reads in total, an average of about 4.2 million reads per sample. The study compared bulk TCRbeta repertoires from lung tumor tissue and matched distant non-tumor lung tissue of about 16 lung cancer patients. For each patient, one tumor sample and one normal lung sample were taken, giving a few dozen paired specimens that underwent TCRbeta CDR3 sequencing.

RNA was isolated from bulk unsorted tissue, and RNA quality was assessed with a NanoDrop ND-1000 and an Agilent 2100. The donors were newly diagnosed lung cancer patients admitted for thoracic surgery in China from August to November 2014 who had not received prior chemotherapy. Patients who had received previous radiotherapy or chemotherapy, or who had another concurrent cancer, were excluded from the study. Surgical tissue pieces of 1-2 cm3 were preserved in RNAlater solution and were kept at -80 degrees C until use. Receptors were amplified or captured by multiplex PCR. The run used an Illumina HiSeq 2500. TCRbeta libraries were constructed through three rounds of nested PCR with primers (Table S4) according to protocols modified from ARM-PCR. PCR products of 200-500 bp were gel-excised and purified with the QIAquick gel extraction kit before sequencing. In the authors' own workflow: Trimmomatic was used to clean the reads, FLASH was used to merge the reads into complete CDR3 sequences, and MiTCR was used to assign the reads to V(D)J germline segments. Clonal diversity was calculated as the inverse Simpson's index using VDJtools. In-frame sequences lacking a premature stop codon were counted as productive reads. TCRdb reprocessed the public reads (quality trimming at Q25 with fastp, clone calling with MiXCR) and kept in-frame beta chains. Every entry covers one CDR3 protein and lists the most common genes and DNA from its rows. It is TCRdb's table, rather than the study itself, that gives the V and J calls and clone size. Counted in this sample were under 140,000 distinct CDR3 sequences; under 90% of them appeared once. The ten biggest clones cover under 25% of the sample.

From cysteine to phenylalanine, the CDR3 is 15 amino acids long. The sequence is cut down to CDR3 DNA, 45 bases in frame from base 1. At the junction V is shortened by 1 base and J by 3 bases, with 12 bases in between. The germline V gene yields LGHNA for CDR1 and YNFKEQ for CDR2. What the authors observed across the whole study: Significantly higher TCR diversity (inverse Simpson) was observed in tumor tissue than in normal lung tissue (around 450 vs 150, P = 0.0075, Mann-Whitney U test). The cohort had only around 14 patients, and the authors noted that larger samples and more detailed clinical data are needed. Peripheral blood was not sequenced, so blood TCRbeta repertoires were not examined in the lung cancer patients of the study. A significantly larger cumulative share of the repertoire was made up by the top 100 clones in normal lung than in tumor tissue. The methods do not name the sequencing platform or mention unique molecular identifiers. TCR diversity was significantly higher in younger patients, and greater tumor TCR diversity was associated with shorter overall survival and shorter disease-free survival.

Remarks on this clonotype: Its antigen has not been determined. One base away there is no much larger clone; base qualities are not given.

The TCR originated in a man aged 65 to 79 with non-small cell lung cancer. The sequenced sample consisted of lung tumor tissue. The rearrangement combines TRBV4-2 with TRBJ1-2; possibly the D gene is TRBD1, per 6 matching bases. This receptor has the CDR3 CASSQVSGVDYGYTF. The DNA is TGTGCCAGCAGCCAAGTGTCAGGGGTGGACTATGGCTACACCTTC.